This TCR beta chain was obtained from a study of regulatory T cells in long-lasting Graves disease. The table lists this clonotype with many counts. V lost 6 bases and J lost 5, with 13 bases in between. CDR3 size: 13 residues. CDR1 is MNHEY, CDR2 SVGEGT, per germline. Arm-PCR with iRepertoire HTBI primers amplified the CDR3 regions for these TCR beta libraries. TCRdb ran MiXCR on the multiplex PCR reads and lists one entry per CDR3 protein. The sample shows 420,000 or so distinct CDR3 sequences, about 16% of them seen only once. Stated time point: newly diagnosed GD, antithyroid drugs for less than 3 months. PBMC RNA served as the TCR library source. These data also formed part of another study, on T cells in Graves' hyperthyroidism and ophthalmopathy.

This sequence originates from a woman between 18 and 30 years old with Graves disease. The rearrangement uses TRBV6-2 or TRBV6-3 and TRBJ1-2; D gene unclear. The sample was peripheral blood mononuclear cells (PBMCs), taken at new diagnosis, from a patient treated with antithyroid drugs. The DNA for the CDR3 is TGTGCCAGCAGCGACGGGCTTGCTTATGGCTACACCTTC. Its translation: CASSDGLAYGYTF.